These T cell receptor beta chains were read from a single sample in a study of shared clonotypes between healthy human individuals. Clones were read by immunoSEQ multiplex PCR, and TCRdb kept only the in-frame ones, dropping some. Of some 580,000 clones listed, 95% to 98% are singletons. The material sequenced was naive CD8+ T cells sorted from blood. The receptor set was obtained from a man aged 25-40 years in good health. CDR3s include the opening cysteine and the closing phenylalanine or tryptophan. A D gene is named only where the DNA matches it firmly. Clone size appears in some rows only: once, few, many, or a class for an expanded clone.

CDR3nt	CDR3aa	j_gene	len	abundance	d_gene	v_gene
TGTGCCAGCAGCTCTACGGGGCAGGGATGGACCGGGGAGCTGTTTTTT	CASSSTGQGWTGELFF	TRBJ2-2	16	.	.	TRBV7-2
TGTGCCAGCAGTACAATCTCCGGGACTAGCGCCGTCCACGAGCAGTACTTC	CASSTISGTSAVHEQYF	TRBJ2-7	17	.	TRBD2	TRBV28
TGTGCCAGCAGTTCCGGACTAGCGGGATTCTACGAGCAGTACTTC	CASSSGLAGFYEQYF	TRBJ2-7	15	.	TRBD2	TRBV27
TGTGCCAGCAGCCAGGGGGGACTGATGCTCGTTAACTATGGCTACACCTTC	CASSQGGLMLVNYGYTF	TRBJ1-2	17	.	TRBD1	TRBV28
TGTGCCAGCAGCGCTCCGTCCAGGGCCCGCAATGAGCAGTTCTTC	CASSAPSRARNEQFF	TRBJ2-1	15	.	.	TRBV7-2
TGTGCTAGCAGCTTAGAGGGGCCTAGCTCCTACAATGAGCAGTTCTTC	CASSLEGPSSYNEQFF	TRBJ2-1	16	.	.	TRBV7-7
TGTGCCATCTCCCCCTTGGACGGGGTATTGGCCCAGTACTTC	CAISPLDGVLAQYF	TRBJ2-5	14	.	.	TRBV28
TGTGCCTGGAGTGCCCAGGGCCATGAGCAGTTCTTC	CAWSAQGHEQFF	TRBJ2-1	12	.	.	TRBV30
TGTGCCAGCAGCCCTCCCGGGGGACGCTCCTACGAGCAGTACTTC	CASSPPGGRSYEQYF	TRBJ2-7	15	.	.	TRBV7-2
TGTGCCAGCAGCTTAGGCGGTCCCGGCTACGAGCAGTACTTC	CASSLGGPGYEQYF	TRBJ2-7	14	.	.	TRBV11-2
TGTGCCAGCAGTGAGTTGGGTATGTACGAGCAGTACTTC	CASSELGMYEQYF	TRBJ2-7	13	.	.	TRBV6-1
TGTGCCTGGAAGACAGCGACCCTCTACGAGCAGTACTTC	CAWKTATLYEQYF	TRBJ2-7	13	.	.	TRBV30
TGTGCCAGCAGCGTAGTTGAGACAAACACTGAAGCTTTCTTT	CASSVVETNTEAFF	TRBJ1-1	14	.	.	TRBV9
TGCGCCAGCAGCCAAGATTCGGGGGTTCAGCCCCAGCATTTT	CASSQDSGVQPQHF	TRBJ1-5	14	.	.	TRBV4-3
TGCGCCAGCAGCCTCGACAGGGAAGGCGCAGATACGCAGTATTTT	CASSLDREGADTQYF	TRBJ2-3	15	.	TRBD1	TRBV4-1
TGTGCCAGCAGCTTAAGGCGGAACCAAGAGACCCAGTACTTC	CASSLRRNQETQYF	TRBJ2-5	14	.	.	TRBV7-8
TGCGCCAGCAGCCCGGAGACAGGGGGCGCCGATGGCTACACCTTC	CASSPETGGADGYTF	TRBJ1-2	15	once	TRBD1	TRBV5-1
TGTGCCAGCTCACCGGGGGCGCGGTACGAGCAGTACTTC	CASSPGARYEQYF	TRBJ2-7	13	.	.	TRBV18
TGTGCCAGCAGCGTAGAGCCGACGCTCTATGGCTACACCTTC	CASSVEPTLYGYTF	TRBJ1-2	14	.	.	TRBV9
TGTGCCAGCAGCGCCGAGACACACCAAGAGACCCAGTACTTC	CASSAETHQETQYF	TRBJ2-5	14	.	.	TRBV7-9
TGTGCCAGCAGCTTAGAGTCGGAGGAGCTGTTTTTT	CASSLESEELFF	TRBJ2-2	12	.	.	TRBV7-9
TGTGCCAGCAGCGCGACTAGCGGATTCTACGAGCAGTACTTC	CASSATSGFYEQYF	TRBJ2-7	14	.	TRBD2	TRBV27
TGTGCCAGCAGTTACTCGTTATCCCCACGGACCGGGGAGCTGTTTTTT	CASSYSLSPRTGELFF	TRBJ2-2	16	.	.	TRBV6-5
TGTGCCAGCAGCGGGCCGCGGACAGGACCGGGGAACAATGAGCAGTTCTTC	CASSGPRTGPGNNEQFF	TRBJ2-1	17	.	TRBD1	TRBV7-9
TGCGCCAGCAGGTCCGGACAGGGTGATGGCTACACCTTC	CASRSGQGDGYTF	TRBJ1-2	13	.	TRBD1	TRBV5-1
TGTGCCAGCAGTTCCCCCGCGTCGCGCTTAGCGGGAGTCTACGAGCAGTACTTC	CASSSPASRLAGVYEQYF	TRBJ2-7	18	.	TRBD2	TRBV27
TGTGCCAGCAGCTTCGGGGAGAACACTGAAGCTTTCTTT	CASSFGENTEAFF	TRBJ1-1	13	.	.	TRBV5-6
TGTGCCAGCAGCGAGGGTGGGGGCACTGAAGCTTTCTTT	CASSEGGGTEAFF	TRBJ1-1	13	.	.	TRBV5-5